The T cell receptor (beta chain) under discussion was sequenced for a study of cytomegalovirus exposure and HLA in healthy donors. Study-level information: Sequencing of about 179 million T cells in an earlier analysis found 120 million or so unique TCR beta sequences.

Germline V gene sequence: CDR1 SGHTA, CDR2 FQGNSA. The CDR3 is 18 residues long. Unmatched junction bases numbered 7, after V lost 1 base and J lost 0 bases. As concerns this clone: Its target is not known.

Primers for the PCR totalled 60 Vbeta and 13 Jbeta. Method: immunoSEQ multiplex PCR; TCRdb's copy keeps in-frame clones and lacks some. The table records over 20,000 clones, just under 80% of them present only once. Findings and caveats of the study: In vitro work confirmed that a few CMV-associated chains recognize CMV antigens. Analysis performed later showed TCR beta chains linked to HLA being more clonally expanded than equally common others. In a later analysis, common viral pathogens appeared linked to several of the most significant clusters.

Specimen: PBMCs. The rearrangement links TRBV7-2 to TRBJ2-7, with 12 bases aligning to TRBD2. This receptor was taken from a male donor in good health and CMV-seronegative. This chain's CDR3 is CASSLGAGLAGPSYEQYF. The CDR3 coding sequence is TGTGCCAGCAGCTTAGGAGCCGGACTAGCGGGACCCTCCTACGAGCAGTACTTC.